This TCR beta chain was identified in a study of patients and donors after allogeneic stem cell transplantation. Germline-derived CDR1 and CDR2 are SGHDT and YYEEEE. This CDR3 has 16 residues. Trimming took 0 bases from V and 0 from J, leaving 10 bases between them. Via MiXCR, TCRdb re-called the RT-PCR reads, giving one row per CDR3 protein. The sample has more than 20,000 distinct CDR3 sequences, around 40% seen once; the top ten hold approximately 80%. The genes are TRBV5-6 and TRBJ1-5; D might be TRBD1 (6 bases). The sequenced material came from blood, either unsorted or a sorted T cell fraction (not recorded which). The source of this sequence is a human donor who was either an allogeneic HSCT recipient or a stem cell or donor lymphocyte infusion donor (not recorded which). It is not recorded whose cells these are; they may come from a transplant donor. CDR3 protein: CASSLGQGYSNQPQHF. As DNA, the CDR3 is TGTGCCAGCAGCTTGGGGCAGGGGTATAGCAATCAGCCCCAGCATTTT.